These T cell receptor beta chains were read from a single sample in a study of OX40 agonist ivuxolimab in advanced cancers. Measured with immunoSEQ multiplex PCR; TCRdb has only the in-frame clones, and not every one. This table holds about 53,000 clones, roughly 79% found once. This specimen was CD4+ or CD8+ T cells sorted from blood, taken in a trial of the OX40 agonist ivuxolimab. The receptors originated from an adult with an advanced solid tumor such as melanoma, head and neck, liver or kidney cancer. Both conserved end residues are part of each CDR3. Each record gives: D gene, clone size, J gene, V gene, CDR3 DNA, CDR3 protein. D genes are given only for firm matches. Clone size is stated in some rows and not others, as once, few, many or a class when expanded.

>NA|NA|TRBJ2-7|TRBV6-1
TGTGCCAGCAGTGTTGGTGGAGCCACATACGAGCAGTACTTC
CASSVGGATYEQYF
>NA|NA|TRBJ1-1|TRBV2
TGTGCCAGCCAAGGGAACACTGAAGCTTTCTTT
CASQGNTEAFF
>TRBD1|NA|TRBJ1-2|TRBV9
TGTGCCAGCAGCGTAGGGCCCTCACAGGGGGCGCAGGTGTATGGCTACACCTTC
CASSVGPSQGAQVYGYTF
>NA|NA|TRBJ1-1|TRBV19
TGTGCCAGTAGTATATCGGGAGACACTGAAGCTTTCTTT
CASSISGDTEAFF
>NA|NA|TRBJ2-1|TRBV7-3
TGTGCCAGCAGCAATAGTGGAGTTTATGAGCAGTTCTTC
CASSNSGVYEQFF
>NA|NA|TRBJ1-2|TRBV5-8
TGTGCCAGCAGCCCCTCTAACTTCTATGGCTACACCTTC
CASSPSNFYGYTF
>NA|NA|TRBJ2-7|TRBV21-1
TGTGCCGGAGATTACGAGCAGTACTTC
CAGDYEQYF
>NA|once|TRBJ2-7|TRBV5-1
TGCGCCAGCAGCTTCCGAGTGAGGCTTGAGCAGTACTTC
CASSFRVRLEQYF
>TRBD2|NA|TRBJ2-7|TRBV5-1
TGCGCCAGCCGGGGGGCCTACGAGCAGTACTTC
CASRGAYEQYF
>TRBD1|once|TRBJ1-5|TRBV2
TGTGCCAGCAGTGGACAGGGTTGGCAGCCCCAGCATTTT
CASSGQGWQPQHF
>NA|NA|TRBJ2-7|TRBV6-5
TGTGCCAGCAGTTTGGACGTCTCCTACGAGCAGTACTTC
CASSLDVSYEQYF
>NA|few|TRBJ1-5|TRBV5-3
TGTGCCAGAATCTCTGTTAGCAATCAGCCCCAGCATTTT
CARISVSNQPQHF
>NA|few|TRBJ2-6|TRBV19
TGTGCCAGTAGTGTCAGGGGGGGGCCCTCTGGGGCCAACGTCCTGACTTTC
CASSVRGGPSGANVLTF
>TRBD2|once|TRBJ2-3|TRBV23-1
TGCGCCAGCAGTCAATCGACTAGCGGGAGAACAGATACGCAGTATTTT
CASSQSTSGRTDTQYF
>NA|NA|TRBJ2-5|TRBV7-2
TGTGCCAGCAGCTTAAACGTGGGGATGAGGGAGACCCAGTACTTC
CASSLNVGMRETQYF
>TRBD2|NA|TRBJ2-4|TRBV27
TGTGCCAGCAGTAGGACTAGTACGGTAGCCAAAAACATTCAGTACTTC
CASSRTSTVAKNIQYF
>NA|NA|TRBJ2-3|TRBV10-1
TGCGCCAGCAGCGGGGACAATCCTTTCACAGATACGCAGTATTTT
CASSGDNPFTDTQYF
>NA|once|TRBJ2-1|TRBV5-3
TGTGCCAGAAGCTTGAGGTGGGGGCGCCACAATGAGCAGTTCTTC
CARSLRWGRHNEQFF
>TRBD2|few|TRBJ2-3|TRBV7-2
TGTGCCAGCAGCATCCGGGGGGGGTCAGGGACAGATACGCAGTATTTT
CASSIRGGSGTDTQYF
>TRBD2|few|TRBJ2-1|TRBV27
TGTGCCAGCAGTCCGTTAGCGGGAGTCTACAATGAGCAGTTCTTC
CASSPLAGVYNEQFF
>NA|once|TRBJ2-4|TRBV7-2
TGTGCCAGCAGCTTAGGTCTTGGCAAAAACATTCAGTACTTC
CASSLGLGKNIQYF
>TRBD1|NA|TRBJ1-1|TRBV5-1
TGCGCCAGCAGCGATAACCGACAGGGTTTGACCACTGAAGCTTTCTTT
CASSDNRQGLTTEAFF
>NA|NA|TRBJ2-6|TRBV9
TGTGCCAGCAGCGCCGGGTCGCGGGCCAACGTCCTGACTTTC
CASSAGSRANVLTF
>TRBD2|NA|TRBJ2-7|TRBV7-2
TGTGCCAGCAGCGCCCCCCTAGCGGGGGGGCATGAGCAGTACTTC
CASSAPLAGGHEQYF
>TRBD2|NA|TRBJ2-5|TRBV7-9
TGTGCCAGCAGAACTAGCGACCAAGAGACCCAGTACTTC
CASRTSDQETQYF
>NA|NA|TRBJ1-1|TRBV27
TGTGCCAGCAGTTGGACCGGGGTCCTGAACACTGAAGCTTTCTTT
CASSWTGVLNTEAFF
>NA|NA|TRBJ1-2|TRBV15
TGTGCCACCAGCAGAGATCCGGCGGCTAACTATGGCTACACCTTC
CATSRDPAANYGYTF
>TRBD1|NA|TRBJ1-1|TRBV7-8
TGTGCCAGCAGCTTATCCGGACAGGGGGGCACTGAAGCTTTCTTT
CASSLSGQGGTEAFF
>NA|few|TRBJ2-7|TRBV19
TGTGCCAGTAGTCCGCAGGGGGGATCCCTGGGCGAGCAGTACTTC
CASSPQGGSLGEQYF
>NA|NA|TRBJ1-6|TRBV6-5
TGTGCCAGCCGCCCCGGGGCCAATTCACCCCTCCACTTT
CASRPGANSPLHF
>TRBD2|NA|TRBJ2-7|TRBV27
TGTGCCAGCAGTTGGGGACTAGCCTCCGAGCAGTACTTC
CASSWGLASEQYF
>TRBD2|NA|TRBJ2-3|TRBV19
TGTGCCAGTAGTGGCGGGACTAGCGGGACTCCTAGCACAGATACGCAGTATTTT
CASSGGTSGTPSTDTQYF